The 25 T cell receptor beta chains given below trace back to one sample, sequenced in a study of shared clonotypes between healthy human individuals. As defined, naive CD8 cells were CD45RO-negative and positively selected for CCR7, with terminally differentiated effector memory CD45RA+ cells excluded. Profiled with immunoSEQ multiplex PCR; TCRdb holds only in-frame clones, not every one. The table shows some 740,000 clones, with 85% to 95% occurring only once. What was sequenced was naive CD8+ T cells sorted from blood. The receptors derive from a man aged 25-45 years in good health.

The chain couples TRBV5-1 to TRBJ2-2, with 8 bases lining up with TRBD2. V lost 4 bases, J lost 5 bases, and 7 bases stayed unmatched. The CDR3 has 15 residues. Germline-derived CDR1 and CDR2 are SGHRS and YFSETQ. As DNA, the CDR3 is TGCGCCAGCAGCCCCAAGCGGGAGTTAACCGGGGAGCTGTTTTTT. It translates to CASSPKRELTGELFF. The full variable domain, rest sourced from reference TRBV5-1 and TRBJ2-2, is KAGVTQTPRYLIKTRGQQVTLSCSPISGHRSVSWYQQTPGQGLQFLFEYFSETQRNKGNFPGRFSGRQFSNSRSEMNVSTLELGDSALYLCASSPKRELTGELFFGEGSRLTVL.

With regard to this clone: Other DNA sequences within the sample encode an identical CDR3. This chain joins TRBV18 and TRBJ1-1; no clear D. The CDR3 consists of 13 residues. The V end was cut by 3 bases, the J end by 2 bases, with 7 bases between. Germline V gene sequence: CDR1 KGHSH, CDR2 LQKENI. The CDR3 protein is CASSPDVNTEAFF. In nucleotides, the CDR3 is TGTGCCAGCTCACCTGACGTTAACACTGAAGCTTTCTTT.

This chain uses TRBV27 with TRBJ1-5, with D uncertain. Trimming took 3 bases from V and 4 from J, leaving 7 bases between them. CDR3 size: 13 residues. Per the germline V gene, CDR1 is MNHEY and CDR2 is SMNVEV (reference sequence). The CDR3 DNA is TGTGCCAGCAGTTTGTACAGAAATCAGCCCCAGCATTTT. This translates into CASSLYRNQPQHF.

Notes on this clone: The sample carries other DNA sequences with the same CDR3. The chain couples TRBV28 to TRBJ2-7; D unresolved. Germline V lookup: CDR1 MDHEN, CDR2 SYDVKM. The CDR3 consists of 11 residues. V gave up 4 bases and J gave up 4 bases, with 5 bases separating them. The CDR3, as DNA: TGTGCCAGCAGTTGGGGTTACGAGCAGTACTTC. Protein sequence: CASSWGYEQYF.

The genes are TRBV11-2 and TRBJ2-7; D is uncertain. Per germline, CDR1 SGHAT and CDR2 FQNNGV. Trimming removed 1 base from V and 0 bases from J, with 7 bases in between. This CDR3 region has 14 residues. CDR3 residues: CASSLGPSSYEQYF. As DNA, the CDR3 is TGTGCCAGCAGCTTAGGCCCGAGCTCCTACGAGCAGTACTTC.

The V call is TRBV7-9, the J call TRBJ1-1; D is possibly TRBD1 (6 bases). The CDR3 consists of 11 residues. Germline loops: CDR1 SEHNR, CDR2 FQNEAQ (reference sequence). V was trimmed by 5 bases and J by 8 bases, leaving 9 bases between them. The CDR3, as DNA: TGTGCCAGCAGCGGACAGCCCGAAGCTTTCTTT. As protein: CASSGQPEAFF. The full variable domain, completed using reference TRBV7-9 and TRBJ1-1, is DTGVSQNPRHKITKRGQNVTFRCDPISEHNRLYWYRQTLGQGPEFLTYFQNEAQLEKSRLLSDRFSAERPKGSFSTLEIQRTEQGDSAMYLCASSGQPEAFFGQGTRLTVV.

The CDR3 sequence is CASSSSGTRNGYTF. CDR3 in DNA: TGTGCCAGCAGCTCTTCCGGGACACGGAATGGCTACACCTTC. The rearrangement links TRBV7-9 to TRBJ1-2; TRBD1 is a possible D gene (6 bases). The CDR3 contains 14 residues. The germline CDR1 and CDR2 sequences are SEHNR and FQNEAQ (reference sequence). V shed 4 bases and J shed 6 bases, with 15 bases lying between them.

Concerning this clone itself: Other DNA sequences in the same sample also yield this CDR3. The chain is built from TRBV18 and TRBJ2-1; TRBD2 matches at 12 bases. The CDR3 consists of 16 residues. With V trimmed by 0 bases and J by 3 bases, 0 bases remained unmatched. The germline V gene encodes CDR1 KGHSH and CDR2 LQKENI. The CDR3 coding sequence is TGTGCCAGCTCACCACCGACTAGCGGGAGCTACAATGAGCAGTTCTTC. This sequence encodes CASSPPTSGSYNEQFF.

The chain is built from TRBV19 and TRBJ2-1; TRBD1 matches at 7 bases. V was clipped by 7 bases and J by 1 base; unmatched bases: 7. CDR1 and CDR2 from the germline V gene are LNHDA and SQIVND (reference sequence). The CDR3 has 15 amino acids. The CDR3 region is CASNKGARSYNEQFF. CDR3 bases: TGTGCCAGTAACAAGGGGGCGCGTTCCTACAATGAGCAGTTCTTC.

As regards this clone: Different DNA sequences within this sample yield the same CDR3. The genes are TRBV6-5 and TRBJ1-1, with D unclear. Germline V gene sequence: CDR1 MNHEY, CDR2 SVGAGI. V lost 3 bases to trimming and J lost 2 bases, with 7 bases between them. This CDR3 has 13 residues. The CDR3 is CASSYGQNTEAFF. The CDR3 DNA follows: TGTGCCAGCAGTTATGGTCAAAACACTGAAGCTTTCTTT.

This clone occurred a few times. The V call is TRBV19, the J call TRBJ2-1; 7 bases map to TRBD1. V dropped 1 base and J dropped 0; count of bases not matched to a gene: 15. This CDR3 comprises 20 residues. Germline V gives CDR1 LNHDA, CDR2 SQIVND (reference sequence). CDR3: CASSIGPTGRSGSSYNEQFF. For the CDR3, the DNA is TGTGCCAGTAGTATAGGGCCGACAGGGCGGTCGGGTAGCTCCTACAATGAGCAGTTCTTC.

This sequence joins TRBV7-3 and TRBJ2-1, with unresolved D. Germline lookup yields CDR1 SGHTA and CDR2 FQGTGA. Trimming removed 1 base from V and 1 base from J, with 8 bases in between. The CDR3 has 15 residues. The CDR3 spells CASSLSGNSYNEQFF. The CDR3 nucleotides are TGTGCCAGCAGCTTAAGTGGGAATTCCTACAATGAGCAGTTCTTC. Supplemented by reference TRBV7-3 and TRBJ2-1, the full variable domain reads GAGVSQTPSNKVTEKGKYVELRCDPISGHTALYWYRQSLGQGPEFLIYFQGTGAADDSGLPNDRFFAVRPEGSVSTLKIQRTERGDSAVYLCASSLSGNSYNEQFFGPGTRLTVL.

The CDR3 sequence: CASTLGTGVYEQYF. DNA of the CDR3: TGTGCCAGTACCCTAGGGACAGGAGTGTACGAGCAGTACTTC. V gene TRBV19 combines with J gene TRBJ2-7; 8 positions match TRBD1. CDR3 length: 14 amino acids. With V trimmed by 7 bases and J by 4 bases, 9 bases remained unmatched. The germline V gene has CDR1 LNHDA and CDR2 SQIVND (reference sequence). Combining the CDR3 with reference TRBV19 and TRBJ2-7 gives the whole variable domain DGGITQSPKYLFRKEGQNVTLSCEQNLNHDAMYWYRQDPGQGLRLIYYSQIVNDFQKGDIAEGYSVSREKKESFPLTVTSAQKNPTAFYLCASTLGTGVYEQYFGPGTRLTVT.

The chain carries TRBV2 and TRBJ2-2, with TRBD1 as a possible D gene (5 bases). V shed 9 bases and J shed 0 bases, with 8 bases lying between them. CDR3 length equals 13 residues. In germline, CDR1 is SNHLY, CDR2 FYNNEI. CDR3: CARGVSNTGELFF. For the CDR3, the DNA is TGTGCCAGAGGGGTCTCGAACACCGGGGAGCTGTTTTTT.

Concerning this clone itself: This same CDR3 is encoded by further DNA sequences in the sample. The chain couples TRBV9 to TRBJ1-1; no reliable D call. From germline, CDR1 is SGDLS and CDR2 YYNGEE. Trimming shortened V by 4 bases and J by 5 bases, and 6 bases separated the two germline ends. This CDR3 contains 11 residues. The CDR3 region is CASSPRTEAFF. CDR3 in DNA: TGTGCCAGCAGCCCCCGGACTGAAGCTTTCTTT.

This chain links TRBV27 with TRBJ1-3; TRBD1 might be the D (6 bases). V was clipped by 8 bases and J by 3 bases, with 14 bases between them. The CDR3 is made up of 14 amino acids. Germline loops: CDR1 MNHEY, CDR2 SMNVEV (reference sequence). CDR3 nucleotides: TGTGCCAGCGGCATTACAGGGTTTGGAAACACCATATATTTT. It specifies CASGITGFGNTIYF.

The genes are TRBV10-3 and TRBJ2-6; no clear D. V lost 2 bases and J lost 3, with 5 bases in between. Per germline, CDR1 ENHRY and CDR2 SYGVKD. This CDR3 contains 14 residues. CDR3 loop: CAISEVDGANVLTF. The CDR3, as DNA: TGTGCCATCAGTGAGGTTGATGGGGCCAACGTCCTGACTTTC.

This clone has only a few counts. The rearrangement joins TRBV7-9 to TRBJ1-2; a possible D gene is TRBD1 (6 bases). The ends were cut back, 5 bases at V and 4 bases at J, with 14 bases in the middle. CDR1 and CDR2 (germline): SEHNR, FQNEAQ (reference sequence). This CDR3 is 14 amino acids long. The CDR3 region has the DNA TGTGCCAGCAGCCCCGGGGGGCAGACCTATGGCTACACCTTC. Translating gives CASSPGGQTYGYTF.

This clone was found once. V is TRBV30 and J is TRBJ2-2; perhaps TRBD1 as D (5 bases). The V end lost 3 bases, the J end lost 8 bases, and 10 bases lay between the germline ends. CDR3 length: 12 amino acids. Germline V CDR1 and CDR2: GTSNPN, SVGIG (reference sequence). The CDR3 nucleotides are TGTGCCTGGAGGGACACCCCAGGGGAGCTGTTTTTT. This translates into CAWRDTPGELFF.

This chain joins TRBV29-1 and TRBJ2-7; weak D call: TRBD1 (6 bases). V lost 5 bases and J lost 4, with 15 bases in between. This CDR3 is 13 amino acids long. Germline-derived CDR1 and CDR2 are SQVTM and ANQGSEA. CDR3 sequence: CSVLTGQLYEQYF. CDR3 bases: TGCAGCGTTCTAACGGGACAACTTTACGAGCAGTACTTC.

The sample holds one count of this clone. The V call is TRBV7-2, the J call TRBJ2-5; D gene ambiguous. Germline assignment: CDR1 SGHTA and CDR2 FQGNSA. Between the trimmed V and J ends, which lost 3 bases and 5 bases, there was a span of 13 bases. This CDR3 has 14 amino acids. CDR3 in amino acids: CASSFPGVRETQYF. DNA of the CDR3: TGTGCCAGCAGCTTTCCTGGGGTTCGGGAGACCCAGTACTTC. The whole variable domain, filled in from reference TRBV7-2 and TRBJ2-5, reads GAGVSQSPSNKVTEKGKDVELRCDPISGHTALYWYRQSLGQGLEFLIYFQGNSAPDKSGLPSDRFSAERTGGSVSTLTIQRTQQEDSAVYLCASSFPGVRETQYFGPGTRLLVL.

This chain joins TRBV11-2 and TRBJ1-2; D gene uncertain. Trimming removed 5 bases at V and 2 bases at J, with 15 bases between. CDR3 length equals 15 residues. Germline V gene lookup returns CDR1 SGHAT and CDR2 FQNNGV. The CDR3 DNA reads TGTGCCAGCAGCGCCCTGAAGGGCGAGAACTATGGCTACACCTTC. Encoded protein: CASSALKGENYGYTF.

This chain links TRBV29-1 with TRBJ2-7; no reliable D call. The CDR3 has 13 residues. The V gene's germline CDR1 is SQVTM and CDR2 ANQGSEA. V lost 5 bases, J lost 1 base, and 12 bases lay in between. CDR3 sequence reads: CSVSGPDSYEQYF. The DNA of the CDR3 is TGCAGCGTTTCCGGGCCTGATTCCTACGAGCAGTACTTC.

The chain combines TRBV28 with TRBJ1-5; no clear D. CDR1 and CDR2 (germline): MDHEN, SYDVKM. V lost 5 bases and J 2 bases, leaving 13 bases between the germline ends. This CDR3 has 15 residues. The CDR3 coding sequence is TGTGCCAGCAGTCTAATCAGTTCGGGCAATCAGCCCCAGCATTTT. Amino acid sequence: CASSLISSGNQPQHF.

The chain links TRBV9 to TRBJ2-5; D might be TRBD2 (5 bases). The ends were cut back, 2 bases at V and 7 bases at J, with 12 bases in the middle. Germline lookup yields CDR1 SGDLS and CDR2 YYNGEE. The CDR3 consists of 13 residues. The CDR3 sequence is CASSVELAGTQYF. The CDR3 bases are TGTGCCAGCAGCGTTGAATTGGCGGGGACCCAGTACTTC.